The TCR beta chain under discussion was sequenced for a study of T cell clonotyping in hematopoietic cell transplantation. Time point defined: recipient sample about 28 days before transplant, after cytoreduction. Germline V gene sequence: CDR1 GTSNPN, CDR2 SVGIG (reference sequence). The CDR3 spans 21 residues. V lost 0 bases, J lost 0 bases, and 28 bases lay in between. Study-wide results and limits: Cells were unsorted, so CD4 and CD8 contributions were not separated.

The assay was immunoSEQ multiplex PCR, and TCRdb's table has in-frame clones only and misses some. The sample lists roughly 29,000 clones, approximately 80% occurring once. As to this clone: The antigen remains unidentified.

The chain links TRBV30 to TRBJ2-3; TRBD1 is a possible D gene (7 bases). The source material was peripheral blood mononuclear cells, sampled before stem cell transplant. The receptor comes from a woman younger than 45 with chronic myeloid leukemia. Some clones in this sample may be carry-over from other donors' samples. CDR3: CAWSVSLGARETGTSTDTQYF. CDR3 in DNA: TGTGCCTGGAGTGTAAGTCTTGGGGCGAGAGAGACAGGGACTAGCACAGATACGCAGTATTTT.